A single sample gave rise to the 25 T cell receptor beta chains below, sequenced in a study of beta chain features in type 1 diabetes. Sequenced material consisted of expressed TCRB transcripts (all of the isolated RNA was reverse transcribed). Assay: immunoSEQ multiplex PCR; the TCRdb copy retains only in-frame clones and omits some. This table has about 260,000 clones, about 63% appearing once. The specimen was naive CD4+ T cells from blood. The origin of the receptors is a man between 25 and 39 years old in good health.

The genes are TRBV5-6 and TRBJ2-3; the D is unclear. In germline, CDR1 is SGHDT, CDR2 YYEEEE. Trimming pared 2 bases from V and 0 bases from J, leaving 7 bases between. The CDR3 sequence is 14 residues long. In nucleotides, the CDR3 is TGTGCCAGCAGCTTCCGGCTCAGCACAGATACGCAGTATTTT. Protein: CASSFRLSTDTQYF. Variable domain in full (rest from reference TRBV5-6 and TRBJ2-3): DAGVTQSPTHLIKTRGQQVTLRCSPKSGHDTVSWYQQALGQGPQFIFQYYEEEERQRGNFPDRFSGHQFPNYSSELNVNALLLGDSALYLCASSFRLSTDTQYFGPGTRLTVL.

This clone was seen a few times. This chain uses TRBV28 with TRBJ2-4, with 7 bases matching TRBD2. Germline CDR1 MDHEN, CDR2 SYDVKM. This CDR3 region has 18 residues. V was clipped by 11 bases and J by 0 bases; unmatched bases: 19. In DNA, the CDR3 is TGTGCCTCCCGGGAGGTTACAGGTTTGGGTATAGCCAAAAACATTCAGTACTTC. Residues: CASREVTGLGIAKNIQYF. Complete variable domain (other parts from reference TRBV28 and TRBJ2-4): DVKVTQSSRYLVKRTGEKVFLECVQDMDHENMFWYRQDPGLGLRLIYFSYDVKMKEKGDIPEGYSVSREKKERFSLILESASTNQTSMYLCASREVTGLGIAKNIQYFGAGTRLSVL.

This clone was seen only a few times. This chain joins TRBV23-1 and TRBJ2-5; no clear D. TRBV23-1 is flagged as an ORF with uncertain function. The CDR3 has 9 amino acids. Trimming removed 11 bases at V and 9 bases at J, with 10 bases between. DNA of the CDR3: TGCGCCCCTCCGACGGCCCAGTACTTC. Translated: CAPPTAQYF.

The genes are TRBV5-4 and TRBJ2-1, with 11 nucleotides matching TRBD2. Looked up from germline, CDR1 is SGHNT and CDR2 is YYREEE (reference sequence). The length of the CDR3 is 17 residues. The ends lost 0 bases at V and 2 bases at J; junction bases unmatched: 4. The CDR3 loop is CASSLALAGGTYNEQFF. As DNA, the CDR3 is TGTGCCAGCAGCTTGGCCCTAGCGGGGGGTACCTACAATGAGCAGTTCTTC.

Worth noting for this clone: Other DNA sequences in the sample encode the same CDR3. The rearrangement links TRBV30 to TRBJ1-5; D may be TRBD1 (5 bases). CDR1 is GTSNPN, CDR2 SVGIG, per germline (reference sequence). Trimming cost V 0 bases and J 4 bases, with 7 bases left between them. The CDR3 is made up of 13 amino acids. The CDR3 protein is CAWSVRGNQPQHF. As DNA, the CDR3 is TGTGCCTGGAGTGTGCGGGGGAATCAGCCCCAGCATTTT.

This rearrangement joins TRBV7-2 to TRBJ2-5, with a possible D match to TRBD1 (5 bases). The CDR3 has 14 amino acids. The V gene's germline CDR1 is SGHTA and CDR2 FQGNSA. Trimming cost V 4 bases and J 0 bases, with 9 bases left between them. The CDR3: CASSSTVYQETQYF. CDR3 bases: TGTGCCAGCAGCTCGACAGTGTACCAAGAGACCCAGTACTTC. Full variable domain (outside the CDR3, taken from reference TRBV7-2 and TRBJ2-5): GAGVSQSPSNKVTEKGKDVELRCDPISGHTALYWYRQSLGQGLEFLIYFQGNSAPDKSGLPSDRFSAERTGGSVSTLTIQRTQQEDSAVYLCASSSTVYQETQYFGPGTRLLVL.

DNA of the CDR3: TGTGCCTGGAGTGTAGGCAGGGGAGGTGAAAAACTGTTTTTT. This translates into CAWSVGRGGEKLFF. The rearrangement links TRBV30 to TRBJ1-4; a possible D gene is TRBD1 (6 bases). Germline-derived CDR1 and CDR2 are GTSNPN and SVGIG (reference sequence). The CDR3 runs 14 residues. V was cut by 0 bases and J by 7 bases, with 12 bases left in between.

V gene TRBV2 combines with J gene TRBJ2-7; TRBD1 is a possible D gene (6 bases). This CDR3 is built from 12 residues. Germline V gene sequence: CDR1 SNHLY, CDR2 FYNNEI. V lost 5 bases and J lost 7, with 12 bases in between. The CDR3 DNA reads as TGTGCCAGCAGTAATACAGGGAATGAGCAGTACTTC. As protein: CASSNTGNEQYF.

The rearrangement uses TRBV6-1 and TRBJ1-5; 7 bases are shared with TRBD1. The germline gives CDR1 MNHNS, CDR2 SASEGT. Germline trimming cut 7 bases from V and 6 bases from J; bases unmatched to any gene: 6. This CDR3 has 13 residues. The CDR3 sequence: CASTGQVGQPQHF. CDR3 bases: TGTGCCAGCACCGGACAGGTTGGTCAGCCCCAGCATTTT.

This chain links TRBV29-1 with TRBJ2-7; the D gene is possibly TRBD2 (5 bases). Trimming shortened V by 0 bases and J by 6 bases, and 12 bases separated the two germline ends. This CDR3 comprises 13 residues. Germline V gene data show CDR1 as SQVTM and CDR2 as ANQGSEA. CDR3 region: CSVEDDEGSEQYF. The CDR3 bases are TGCAGCGTTGAAGATGACGAGGGTAGCGAGCAGTACTTC.

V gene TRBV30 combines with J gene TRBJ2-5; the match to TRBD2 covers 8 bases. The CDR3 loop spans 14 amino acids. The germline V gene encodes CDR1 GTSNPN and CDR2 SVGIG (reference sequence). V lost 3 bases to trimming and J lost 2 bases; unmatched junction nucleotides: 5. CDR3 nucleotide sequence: TGTGCCTGGAGCCCCCTAGCGGGTCAAGAGACCCAGTACTTC. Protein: CAWSPLAGQETQYF.

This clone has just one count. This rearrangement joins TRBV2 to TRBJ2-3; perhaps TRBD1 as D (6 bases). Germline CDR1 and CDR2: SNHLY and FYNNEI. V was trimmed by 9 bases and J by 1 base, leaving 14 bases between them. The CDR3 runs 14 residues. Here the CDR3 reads CASRVDRRTDTQYF. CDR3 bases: TGTGCCAGTCGGGTAGACAGGCGCACAGATACGCAGTATTTT.

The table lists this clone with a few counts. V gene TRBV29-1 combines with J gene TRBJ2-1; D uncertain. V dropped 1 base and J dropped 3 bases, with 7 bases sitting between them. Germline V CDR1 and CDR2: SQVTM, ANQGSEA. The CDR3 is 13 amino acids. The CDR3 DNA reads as TGCAGCGTTGAAGGAGGAAACTACAATGAGCAGTTCTTC. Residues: CSVEGGNYNEQFF.

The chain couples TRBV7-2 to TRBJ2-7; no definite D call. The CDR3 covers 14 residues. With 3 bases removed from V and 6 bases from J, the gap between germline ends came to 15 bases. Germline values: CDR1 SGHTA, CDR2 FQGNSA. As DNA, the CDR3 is TGTGCCAGCAGCTTTGGGCCCGGGCTGGGCGAGCAGTACTTC. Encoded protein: CASSFGPGLGEQYF.

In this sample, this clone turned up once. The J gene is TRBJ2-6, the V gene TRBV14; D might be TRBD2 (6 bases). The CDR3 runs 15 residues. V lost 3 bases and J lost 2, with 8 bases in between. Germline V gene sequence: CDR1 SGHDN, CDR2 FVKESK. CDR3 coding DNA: TGTGCCAGCAGCCAGGGGGGACCTGGGGCCAACGTCCTGACTTTC. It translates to CASSQGGPGANVLTF. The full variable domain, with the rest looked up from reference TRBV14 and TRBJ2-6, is EAGVTQFPSHSVIEKGQTVTLRCDPISGHDNLYWYRRVMGKEIKFLLHFVKESKQDESGMPNNRFLAERTGGTYSTLKVQPAELEDSGVYFCASSQGGPGANVLTFGAGSRLTVL.

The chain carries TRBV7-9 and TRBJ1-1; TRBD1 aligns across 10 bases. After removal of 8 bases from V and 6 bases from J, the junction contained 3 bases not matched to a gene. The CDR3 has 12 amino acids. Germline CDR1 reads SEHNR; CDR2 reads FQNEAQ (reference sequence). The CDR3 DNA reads TGTGCCAGCGGGACAGGGGATGCTGAAGCTTTCTTT. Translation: CASGTGDAEAFF.

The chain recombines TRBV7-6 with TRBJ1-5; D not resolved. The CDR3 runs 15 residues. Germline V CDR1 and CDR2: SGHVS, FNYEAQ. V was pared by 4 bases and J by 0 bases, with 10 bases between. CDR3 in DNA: TGTGCCAGCAGCTCCCTCGGGGTTAGCAATCAGCCCCAGCATTTT. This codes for CASSSLGVSNQPQHF.

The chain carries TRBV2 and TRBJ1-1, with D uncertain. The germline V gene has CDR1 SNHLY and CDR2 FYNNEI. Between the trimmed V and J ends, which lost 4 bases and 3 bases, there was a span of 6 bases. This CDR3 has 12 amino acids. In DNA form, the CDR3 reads TGTGCCAGCAGTGGGTCCGACACTGAAGCTTTCTTT. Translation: CASSGSDTEAFF.

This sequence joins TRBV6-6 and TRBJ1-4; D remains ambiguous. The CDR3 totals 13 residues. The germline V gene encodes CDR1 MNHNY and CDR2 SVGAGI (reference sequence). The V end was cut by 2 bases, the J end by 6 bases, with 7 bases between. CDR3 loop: CASSYERYEKLFF. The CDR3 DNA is TGTGCCAGCAGTTACGAGCGCTATGAAAAACTGTTTTTT.

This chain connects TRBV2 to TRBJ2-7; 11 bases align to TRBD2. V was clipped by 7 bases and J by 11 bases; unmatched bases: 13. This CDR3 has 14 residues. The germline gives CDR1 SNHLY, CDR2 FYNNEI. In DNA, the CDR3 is TGTGCCAGCAACCTGTGGGCTAGCGGGGGGAGTGAGTACTTC. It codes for CASNLWASGGSEYF.

The CDR3 nucleotides are TGCGGAGGGGCTGGGGCCAACGTCCTGACTTTC. This translates into CGGAGANVLTF. The rearrangement links TRBV20-1 to TRBJ2-6; D perhaps matches TRBD2 (6 bases). The CDR3 consists of 11 residues. The germline CDR1 and CDR2 sequences are DFQATT and SNEGSKA (reference sequence).

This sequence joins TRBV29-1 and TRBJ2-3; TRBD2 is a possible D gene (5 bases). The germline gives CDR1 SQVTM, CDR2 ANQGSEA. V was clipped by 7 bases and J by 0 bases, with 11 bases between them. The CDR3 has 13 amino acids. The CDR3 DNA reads TGCAGCGACAGCGGTACTAGCACAGATACGCAGTATTTT. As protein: CSDSGTSTDTQYF.

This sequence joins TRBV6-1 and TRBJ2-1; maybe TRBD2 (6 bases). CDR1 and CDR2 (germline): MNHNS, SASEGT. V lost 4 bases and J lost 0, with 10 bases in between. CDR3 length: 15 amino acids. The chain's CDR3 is CASSGPDYSYNEQFF. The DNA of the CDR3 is TGTGCCAGCAGTGGCCCGGACTACTCCTACAATGAGCAGTTCTTC.

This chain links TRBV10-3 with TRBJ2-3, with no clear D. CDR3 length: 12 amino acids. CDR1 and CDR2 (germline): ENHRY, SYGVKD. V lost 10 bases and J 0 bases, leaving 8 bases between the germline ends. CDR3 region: CATQASTDTQYF. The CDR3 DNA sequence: TGTGCCACCCAGGCTAGCACAGATACGCAGTATTTT.

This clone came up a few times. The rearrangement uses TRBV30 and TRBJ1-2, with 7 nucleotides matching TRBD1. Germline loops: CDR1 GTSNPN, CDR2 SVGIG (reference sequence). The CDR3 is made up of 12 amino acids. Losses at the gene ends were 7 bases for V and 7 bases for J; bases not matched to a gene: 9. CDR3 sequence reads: CASGQHRGGYTF. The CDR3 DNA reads TGTGCCTCGGGACAGCATCGTGGTGGCTACACCTTC.